This T cell receptor beta chain was identified in a study of CD8+ T cells in alopecia areata. Germline CDR1 reads SGHDT; CDR2 reads YYEEEE. V was clipped by 0 bases and J by 7 bases; unmatched bases: 6. CDR3 length: 15 residues. Extracted from the samples, RNA was reverse transcribed into cDNA to serve as the sequencing template. Repertoires were generated with immunoSEQ multiplex PCR, while TCRdb's copy carries only in-frame clones and drops some. Counted here are just over 150,000 clones, about two thirds occurring once; the ten biggest clones make up 0.91%. Treatment specified: oral pan-JAK inhibitor, 5-10 mg twice daily.

The rearrangement uses TRBV5-6 and TRBJ1-4, with TRBD1 matching over 7 bases. The receptor was derived from a human donor with alopecia areata. Material: CD4+ T cells sorted from blood, obtained at week 4, from a patient treated with tofacitinib. The CDR3 nucleotides are TGTGCCAGCAGCTTGGATGCAGGGGGAAGTGAAAAACTGTTTTTT. Protein product: CASSLDAGGSEKLFF. The full variable domain, completed using reference TRBV5-6 and TRBJ1-4, is DAGVTQSPTHLIKTRGQQVTLRCSPKSGHDTVSWYQQALGQGPQFIFQYYEEEERQRGNFPDRFSGHQFPNYSSELNVNALLLGDSALYLCASSLDAGGSEKLFFGSGTQLSVL.